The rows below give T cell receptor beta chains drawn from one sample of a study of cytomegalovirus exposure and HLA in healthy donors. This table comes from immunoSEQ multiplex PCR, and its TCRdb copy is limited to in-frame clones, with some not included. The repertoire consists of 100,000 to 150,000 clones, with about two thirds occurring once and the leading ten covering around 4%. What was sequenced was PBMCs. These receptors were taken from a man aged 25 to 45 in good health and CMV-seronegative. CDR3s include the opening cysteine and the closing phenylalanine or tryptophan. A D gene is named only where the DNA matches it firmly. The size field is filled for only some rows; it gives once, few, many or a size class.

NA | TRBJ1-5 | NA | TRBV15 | CATSSRPRGTGQPQHF | TGTGCCACCAGCAGTCGTCCCAGGGGAACGGGTCAGCCCCAGCATTTT
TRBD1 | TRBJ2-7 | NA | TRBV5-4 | CASSPNRGGDEQYF | TGTGCCAGCAGCCCGAACAGGGGTGGAGACGAGCAGTACTTC
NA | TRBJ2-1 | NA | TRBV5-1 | CASSWPRGSSYNEQFF | TGCGCCAGCAGCTGGCCCAGGGGCAGCTCCTACAATGAGCAGTTCTTC
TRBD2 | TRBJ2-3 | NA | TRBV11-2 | CASSLEGPGLAGTWTDTQYF | TGTGCCAGCAGCTTAGAGGGCCCCGGACTAGCGGGAACGTGGACAGATACGCAGTATTTT
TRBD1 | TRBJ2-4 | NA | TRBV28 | CASGFPGPGQIAKNIQYF | TGTGCCAGCGGATTCCCGGGCCCGGGACAGATAGCCAAAAACATTCAGTACTTC
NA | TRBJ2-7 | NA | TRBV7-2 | CASSSRGGGEQYF | TGTGCCAGCAGCTCCCGAGGGGGGGGCGAGCAGTACTTC
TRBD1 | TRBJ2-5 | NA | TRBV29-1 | CSVAWGQGAETQYF | TGCAGCGTGGCCTGGGGACAGGGGGCAGAGACCCAGTACTTC
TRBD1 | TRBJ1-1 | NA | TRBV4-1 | CASVLGGQGATTEAFF | TGCGCCAGCGTTTTGGGGGGACAGGGGGCGACCACTGAAGCTTTCTTT
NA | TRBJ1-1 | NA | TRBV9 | CASSVYGSLGAGTEAFF | TGTGCCAGCAGCGTATATGGGTCATTGGGGGCTGGGACTGAAGCTTTCTTT
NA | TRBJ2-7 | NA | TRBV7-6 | CASGLTDSYEQYF | TGTGCCAGCGGCTTGACAGACTCCTACGAGCAGTACTTC
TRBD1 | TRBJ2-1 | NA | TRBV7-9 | CASSSFTDRGLNNEQFF | TGTGCCAGCAGCTCCTTTACCGACAGGGGACTTAACAATGAGCAGTTCTTC
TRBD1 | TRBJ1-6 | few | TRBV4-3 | CASSQDYRGLNSPLHF | TGCGCCAGCAGCCAAGATTACAGGGGGCTAAATTCACCCCTCCACTTT
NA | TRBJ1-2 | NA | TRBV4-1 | CASSQPGTGPYYGYTF | TGCGCCAGCAGCCAACCGGGCACAGGGCCTTACTATGGCTACACCTTC
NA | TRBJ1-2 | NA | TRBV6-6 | CASSYSEGGGGYTF | TGTGCCAGCAGTTACTCCGAAGGGGGGGGCGGCTACACCTTC
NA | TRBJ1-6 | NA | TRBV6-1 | CASTVTGYNSPLHF | TGTGCCAGCACTGTAACAGGCTATAATTCACCCCTCCACTTT
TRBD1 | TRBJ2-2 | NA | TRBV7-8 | CASSPDRVETGELFF | TGTGCCAGCAGCCCCGACAGGGTAGAAACCGGGGAGCTGTTTTTT
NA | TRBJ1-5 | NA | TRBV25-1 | CASSRQEGNQPQHF | TGTGCCAGCTCTCGACAGGAAGGTAATCAGCCCCAGCATTTT
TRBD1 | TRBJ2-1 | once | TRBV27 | CASSLLGNRGQGEQFF | TGTGCCAGCAGTTTATTGGGGAACAGGGGGCAGGGTGAGCAGTTCTTC
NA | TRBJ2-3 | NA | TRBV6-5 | CASSQLAPSTDTQYF | TGTGCCAGCAGCCAACTAGCTCCTAGCACAGATACGCAGTATTTT
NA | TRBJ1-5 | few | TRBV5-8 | CASTSAGYSNQPQHF | TGTGCCAGCACCTCTGCGGGGTATAGCAATCAGCCCCAGCATTTT
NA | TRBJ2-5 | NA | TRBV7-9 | CASSLDAGGETQYF | TGTGCCAGCAGCTTAGATGCTGGGGGGGAGACCCAGTACTTC
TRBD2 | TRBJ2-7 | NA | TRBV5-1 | CASSWGTISYEQYF | TGCGCCAGCAGCTGGGGGACTATCTCCTACGAGCAGTACTTC
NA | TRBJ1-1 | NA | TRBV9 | CASSSVSMNTEAFF | TGTGCCAGCAGCTCGGTGTCCATGAACACTGAAGCTTTCTTT
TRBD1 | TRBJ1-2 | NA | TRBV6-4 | CASSRTRKGAFGYTF | TGTGCCAGCAGCCGCACCCGCAAGGGGGCGTTTGGCTACACCTTC